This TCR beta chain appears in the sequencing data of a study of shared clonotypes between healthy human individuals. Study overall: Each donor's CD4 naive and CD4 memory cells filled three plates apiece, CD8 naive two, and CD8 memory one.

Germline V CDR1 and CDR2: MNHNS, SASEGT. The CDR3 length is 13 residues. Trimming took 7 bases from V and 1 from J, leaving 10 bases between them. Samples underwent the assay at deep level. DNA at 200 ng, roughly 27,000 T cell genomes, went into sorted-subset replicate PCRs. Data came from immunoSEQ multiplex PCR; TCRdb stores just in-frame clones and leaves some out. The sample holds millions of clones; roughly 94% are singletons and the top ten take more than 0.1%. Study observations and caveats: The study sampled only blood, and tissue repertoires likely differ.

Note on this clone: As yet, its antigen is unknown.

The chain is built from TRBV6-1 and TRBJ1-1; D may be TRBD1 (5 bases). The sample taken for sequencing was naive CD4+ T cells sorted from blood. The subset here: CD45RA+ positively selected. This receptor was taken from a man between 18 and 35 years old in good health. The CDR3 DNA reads TGTGCCAGCACCACAGGAGGGAACACTGAAGCTTTCTTT. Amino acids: CASTTGGNTEAFF.